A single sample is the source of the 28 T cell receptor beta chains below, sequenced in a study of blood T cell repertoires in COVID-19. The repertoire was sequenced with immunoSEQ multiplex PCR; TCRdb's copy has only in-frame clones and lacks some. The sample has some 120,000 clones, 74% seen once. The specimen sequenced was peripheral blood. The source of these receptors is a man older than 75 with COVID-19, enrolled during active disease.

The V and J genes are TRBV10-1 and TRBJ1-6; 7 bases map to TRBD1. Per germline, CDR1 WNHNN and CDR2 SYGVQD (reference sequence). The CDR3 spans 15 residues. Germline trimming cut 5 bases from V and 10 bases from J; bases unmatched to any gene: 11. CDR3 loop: CASSLKQGRRSPLHF. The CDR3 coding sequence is TGCGCCAGCAGTCTTAAACAGGGGAGGAGGTCACCCCTCCACTTT.

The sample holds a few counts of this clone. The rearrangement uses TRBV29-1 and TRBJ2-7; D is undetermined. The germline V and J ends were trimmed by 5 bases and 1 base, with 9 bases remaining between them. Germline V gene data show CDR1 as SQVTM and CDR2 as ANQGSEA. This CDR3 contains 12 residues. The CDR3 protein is CSVLVTSYEQYF. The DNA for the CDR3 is TGCAGCGTTTTAGTCACTTCCTACGAGCAGTACTTC.

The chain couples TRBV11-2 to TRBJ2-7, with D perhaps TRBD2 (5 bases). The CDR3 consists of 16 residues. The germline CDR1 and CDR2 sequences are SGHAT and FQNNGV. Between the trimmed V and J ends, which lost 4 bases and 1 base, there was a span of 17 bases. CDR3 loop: CASSSTSGLASYEQYF. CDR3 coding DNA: TGTGCCAGCAGCTCCACCTCCGGACTGGCTTCCTACGAGCAGTACTTC.

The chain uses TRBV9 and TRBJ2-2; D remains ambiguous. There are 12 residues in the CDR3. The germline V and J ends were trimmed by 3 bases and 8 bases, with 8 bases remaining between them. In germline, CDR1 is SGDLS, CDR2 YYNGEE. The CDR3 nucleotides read TGTGCCAGCAGCGGAATGACAGGGGAGCTGTTTTTT. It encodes CASSGMTGELFF.

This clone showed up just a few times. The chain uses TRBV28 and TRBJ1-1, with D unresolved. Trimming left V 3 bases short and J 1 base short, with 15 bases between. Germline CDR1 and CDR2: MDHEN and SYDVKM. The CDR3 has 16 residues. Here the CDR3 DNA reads TGTGCCAGCAGTTTTTCAGGTGGACTTACGAACACTGAAGCTTTCTTT. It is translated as CASSFSGGLTNTEAFF.

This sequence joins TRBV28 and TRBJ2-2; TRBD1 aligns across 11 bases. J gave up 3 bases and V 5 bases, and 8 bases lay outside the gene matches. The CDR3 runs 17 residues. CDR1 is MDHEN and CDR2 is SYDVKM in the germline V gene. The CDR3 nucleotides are TGTGCCAGCAGTCCATGGACAGGGGGCGTCGACACCGGGGAGCTGTTTTTT. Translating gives CASSPWTGGVDTGELFF.

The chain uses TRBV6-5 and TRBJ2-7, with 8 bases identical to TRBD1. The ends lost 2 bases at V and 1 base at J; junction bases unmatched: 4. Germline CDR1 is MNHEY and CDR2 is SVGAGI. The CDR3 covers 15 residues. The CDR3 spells CASSYDRGVSYEQYF. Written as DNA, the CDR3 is TGTGCCAGCAGTTACGACAGGGGCGTTTCCTACGAGCAGTACTTC.

CDR3 residues: CASSFLSGDPSYEQYF. The CDR3 coding sequence is TGTGCCAGCAGCTTTTTGTCAGGGGACCCCTCCTACGAGCAGTACTTC. This sequence joins TRBV5-6 and TRBJ2-7; D perhaps matches TRBD1 (6 bases). The CDR3 sequence is 16 residues long. Per the germline V gene, CDR1 is SGHDT and CDR2 is YYEEEE. The V gene lost 2 bases and the J gene lost 0 bases, with 15 bases spanning the gap.

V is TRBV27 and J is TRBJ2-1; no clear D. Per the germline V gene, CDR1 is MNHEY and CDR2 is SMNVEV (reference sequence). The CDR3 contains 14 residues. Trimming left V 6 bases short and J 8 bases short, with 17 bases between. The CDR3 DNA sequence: TGTGCCAGCAGGCTTCGCTACCGAATCGATGAGCAGTTCTTC. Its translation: CASRLRYRIDEQFF.

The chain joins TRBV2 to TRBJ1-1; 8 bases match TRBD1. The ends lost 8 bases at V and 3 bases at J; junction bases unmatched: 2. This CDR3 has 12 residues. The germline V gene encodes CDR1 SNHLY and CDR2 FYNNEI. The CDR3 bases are TGTGCCAGCTCGGGACAGGACACTGAAGCTTTCTTT. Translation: CASSGQDTEAFF.

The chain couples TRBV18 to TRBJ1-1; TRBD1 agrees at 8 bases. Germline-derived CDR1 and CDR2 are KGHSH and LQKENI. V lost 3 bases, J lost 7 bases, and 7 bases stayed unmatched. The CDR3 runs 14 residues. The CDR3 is CASSPRQGKGEAFF. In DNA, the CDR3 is TGTGCCAGCTCACCGCGACAGGGGAAGGGTGAAGCTTTCTTT.

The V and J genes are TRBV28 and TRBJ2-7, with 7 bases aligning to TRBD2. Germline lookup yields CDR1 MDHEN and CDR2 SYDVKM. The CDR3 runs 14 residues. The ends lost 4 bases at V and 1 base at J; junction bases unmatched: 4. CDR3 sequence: CASSYGGKSYEQYF. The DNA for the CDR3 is TGTGCCAGCAGTTACGGGGGGAAATCCTACGAGCAGTACTTC.

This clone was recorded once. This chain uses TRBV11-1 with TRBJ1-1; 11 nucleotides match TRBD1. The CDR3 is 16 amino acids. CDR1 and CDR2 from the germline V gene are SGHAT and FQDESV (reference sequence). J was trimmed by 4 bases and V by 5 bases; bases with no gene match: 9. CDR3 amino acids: CASSPLGTGGSTEAFF. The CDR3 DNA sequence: TGTGCCAGCAGCCCCCTGGGGACAGGGGGGTCCACTGAAGCTTTCTTT.

CDR3 region: CATTFGDNNYGYTF. The CDR3 bases are TGTGCCACCACGTTCGGGGACAACAACTATGGCTACACCTTC. The chain has TRBV25-1 and TRBJ1-2, with D possibly matching TRBD1 (6 bases). Trimming took 10 bases from V and 2 from J, leaving 17 bases between them. This CDR3 is built from 14 residues. Germline V gene sequence: CDR1 MGHDK, CDR2 SYGVNS.

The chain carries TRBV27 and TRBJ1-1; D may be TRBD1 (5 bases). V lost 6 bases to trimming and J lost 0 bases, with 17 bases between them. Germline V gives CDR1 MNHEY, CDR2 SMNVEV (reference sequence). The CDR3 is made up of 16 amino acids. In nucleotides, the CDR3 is TGTGCCAGCAGCAGACGGGGGGGAAGGATGAACACTGAAGCTTTCTTT. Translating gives CASSRRGGRMNTEAFF.

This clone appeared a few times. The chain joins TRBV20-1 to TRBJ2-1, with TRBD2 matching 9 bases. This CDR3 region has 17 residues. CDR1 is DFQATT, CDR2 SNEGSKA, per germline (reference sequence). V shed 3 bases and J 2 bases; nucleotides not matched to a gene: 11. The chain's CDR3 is CSASSGASGRTYNEQFF. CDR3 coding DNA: TGCAGTGCTAGTAGCGGCGCCAGCGGGAGGACCTACAATGAGCAGTTCTTC.

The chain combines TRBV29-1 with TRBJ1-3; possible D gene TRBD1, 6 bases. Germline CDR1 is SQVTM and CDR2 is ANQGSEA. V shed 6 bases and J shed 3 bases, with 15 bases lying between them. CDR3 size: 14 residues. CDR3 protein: CSVAPGQVGNTIYF. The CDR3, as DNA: TGCAGCGTCGCACCGGGACAAGTTGGAAACACCATATATTTT.

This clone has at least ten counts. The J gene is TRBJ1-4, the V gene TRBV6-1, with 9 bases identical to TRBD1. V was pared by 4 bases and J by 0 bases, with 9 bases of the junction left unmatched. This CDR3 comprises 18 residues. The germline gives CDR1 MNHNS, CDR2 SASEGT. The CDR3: CASSGGPGQGATNEKLFF. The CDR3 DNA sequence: TGTGCCAGCAGTGGTGGGCCGGGACAGGGAGCAACTAATGAAAAACTGTTTTTT.

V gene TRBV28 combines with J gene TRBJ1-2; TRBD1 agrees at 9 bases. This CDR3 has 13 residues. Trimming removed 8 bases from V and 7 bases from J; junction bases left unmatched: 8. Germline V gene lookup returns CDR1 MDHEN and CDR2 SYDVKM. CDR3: CASRTGAVVGYTF. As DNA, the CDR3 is TGTGCCAGCCGGACAGGGGCAGTGGTTGGCTACACCTTC.

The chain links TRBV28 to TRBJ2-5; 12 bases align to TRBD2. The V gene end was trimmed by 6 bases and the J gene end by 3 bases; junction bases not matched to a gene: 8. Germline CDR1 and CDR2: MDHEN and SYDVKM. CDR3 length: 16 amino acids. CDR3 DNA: TGTGCCAGCAGCCTGGGGGCTAGCGGGAGGGAAGAGACCCAGTACTTC. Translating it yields CASSLGASGREETQYF.

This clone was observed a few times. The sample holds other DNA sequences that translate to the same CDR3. The CDR3 region has the DNA TGTGCCAGCAGTTTAATAGGGGGCTCAGAGACCCAGTACTTC. Translating it yields CASSLIGGSETQYF. The V and J genes are TRBV28 and TRBJ2-5; 7 positions agree with TRBD1. From germline, CDR1 is MDHEN and CDR2 SYDVKM. V shed 2 bases and J 4 bases; nucleotides not matched to a gene: 4. This CDR3 has 14 amino acids.

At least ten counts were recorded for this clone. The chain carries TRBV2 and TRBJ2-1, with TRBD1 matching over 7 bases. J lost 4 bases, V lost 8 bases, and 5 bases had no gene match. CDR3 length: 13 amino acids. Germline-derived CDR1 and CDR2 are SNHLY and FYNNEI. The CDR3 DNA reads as TGTGCCAGCCTTGGACAGGCGTACAATGAGCAGTTCTTC. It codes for CASLGQAYNEQFF.

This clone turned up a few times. The chain's CDR3 is CASSSVVGTKLQETQYF. As DNA, the CDR3 is TGTGCCAGCAGCTCGGTTGTCGGTACCAAGCTCCAAGAGACCCAGTACTTC. The chain employs TRBV11-2 and TRBJ2-5; D is ambiguous. This CDR3 region has 17 residues. The V gene lost 4 bases and the J gene lost 1 base, with 19 bases spanning the gap. The germline V gene encodes CDR1 SGHAT and CDR2 FQNNGV. Full variable domain (missing parts from reference TRBV11-2 and TRBJ2-5): EAGVAQSPRYKIIEKRQSVAFWCNPISGHATLYWYQQILGQGPKLLIQFQNNGVVDDSQLPKDRFSAERLKGVDSTLKIQPAKLEDSAVYLCASSSVVGTKLQETQYFGPGTRLLVL.

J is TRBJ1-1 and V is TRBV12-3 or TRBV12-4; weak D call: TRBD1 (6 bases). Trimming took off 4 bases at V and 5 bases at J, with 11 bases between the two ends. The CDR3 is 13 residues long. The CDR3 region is CASSSVQGTEAFF. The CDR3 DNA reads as TGTGCCAGCAGTTCGGTACAGGGTACTGAAGCTTTCTTT.

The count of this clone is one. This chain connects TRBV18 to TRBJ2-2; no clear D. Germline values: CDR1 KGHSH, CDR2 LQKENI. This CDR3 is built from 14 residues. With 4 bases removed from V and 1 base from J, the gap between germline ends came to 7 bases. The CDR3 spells CASSLNRNTGELFF. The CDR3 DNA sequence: TGTGCCAGCTCACTAAACAGGAACACCGGGGAGCTGTTTTTT.

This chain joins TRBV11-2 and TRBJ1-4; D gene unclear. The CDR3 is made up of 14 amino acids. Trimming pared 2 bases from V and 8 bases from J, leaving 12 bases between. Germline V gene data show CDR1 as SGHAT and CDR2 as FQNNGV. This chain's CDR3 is CASSLLAGGEKLFF. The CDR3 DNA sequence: TGTGCCAGCAGCTTATTGGCAGGCGGGGAAAAACTGTTTTTT.

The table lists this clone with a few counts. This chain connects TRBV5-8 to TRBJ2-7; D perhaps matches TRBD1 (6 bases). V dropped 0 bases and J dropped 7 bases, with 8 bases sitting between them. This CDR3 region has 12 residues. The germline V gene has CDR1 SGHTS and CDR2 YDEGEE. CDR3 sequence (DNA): TGTGCCAGCAGCTTGGACAGGGTGGAGCAGTACTTC. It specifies CASSLDRVEQYF.

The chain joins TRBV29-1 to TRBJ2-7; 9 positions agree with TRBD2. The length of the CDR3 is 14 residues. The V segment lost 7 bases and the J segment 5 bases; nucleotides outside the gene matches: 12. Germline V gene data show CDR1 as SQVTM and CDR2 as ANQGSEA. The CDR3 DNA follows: TGCAGCGCGGTGTCCTCTAGCGGGGCGAACGAGCAGTACTTC. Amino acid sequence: CSAVSSSGANEQYF.